Listed here are 23 T cell receptor beta chains from one sample, sequenced in a study of high-grade serous ovarian cancer treatment subgroups. Tumor samples were taken before definitive surgery or chemotherapy. The data were produced by immunoSEQ multiplex PCR, yet TCRdb's version contains in-frame clones alone and is incomplete. The sample contains roughly 1,600 clones, 65% to 80% of which appear only once. Sequenced: tumor tissue. All receptors derive from a human donor with high-grade serous ovarian cancer.

V and J are TRBV19 and TRBJ2-3; no reliable D call. V was clipped by 3 bases and J by 2 bases, with 6 bases between them. The CDR3 runs 13 residues. From germline, CDR1 is LNHDA and CDR2 SQIVND (reference sequence). CDR3 in DNA: TGTGCCAGTAGTATGGGTCTCACAGATACGCAGTATTTT. It translates to CASSMGLTDTQYF.

The rearrangement links TRBV6-1 to TRBJ2-2, with D perhaps matching TRBD2 (6 bases). V lost 10 bases and J 3 bases, leaving 12 bases between the germline ends. Germline lookup yields CDR1 MNHNS and CDR2 SASEGT. The CDR3 consists of 13 residues. In DNA, the CDR3 is TGTGCCATCAACCGGAGGGACACCGGGGAGCTGTTTTTT. Translation: CAINRRDTGELFF.

The table lists this clone with a count of one. J is TRBJ1-2 and V is TRBV11-2, with D tentatively TRBD1 (6 bases). This CDR3 is built from 15 residues. The V gene's germline CDR1 is SGHAT and CDR2 FQNNGV. V lost 1 base and J lost 6, with 15 bases in between. The CDR3 loop is CASSLGRGGLDGYTF. The CDR3 DNA is TGTGCCAGCAGCTTAGGGCGTGGGGGCTTGGATGGCTACACCTTC.

V is TRBV5-6 and J is TRBJ2-5, with D maybe TRBD2 (6 bases). V lost 4 bases to trimming and J lost 1 base, with 17 bases between them. The CDR3 extends over 16 amino acids. Per germline, CDR1 SGHDT and CDR2 YYEEEE. This chain's CDR3 is CASSSTLGGTQETQYF. Here the CDR3 DNA reads TGTGCCAGCAGCAGTACCCTTGGGGGGACCCAAGAGACCCAGTACTTC.

V usage is TRBV4-2 and J usage is TRBJ2-7; D unclear. The CDR3 runs to 15 residues. The germline CDR1 and CDR2 sequences are LGHNA and YNFKEQ. The V end lost 0 bases, the J end lost 7 bases, and 16 bases lay between the germline ends. The chain's CDR3 is CASSQDSWRPGEQYF. DNA for the CDR3: TGTGCCAGCAGCCAAGATTCCTGGCGCCCCGGGGAGCAGTACTTC.

The chain couples TRBV4-3 to TRBJ2-7, with D possibly TRBD2 on 6 matching bases. V was shortened by 4 bases and J by 2 bases, with 12 bases between the two germline ends. This CDR3 spans 14 amino acids. The V gene's germline CDR1 is LGHNA and CDR2 YSLEER. The DNA of the CDR3 is TGCGCCAGCAGCCTTAGTTCGGGGGCCTACGAGCAGTACTTC. Residues: CASSLSSGAYEQYF.

This clone has a handful of counts. This chain joins TRBV6-6 and TRBJ1-1, with unresolved D. This CDR3 comprises 13 residues. Germline V gene data show CDR1 as MNHNY and CDR2 as SVGAGI (reference sequence). The germline V and J ends were trimmed by 6 bases and 6 bases, with 14 bases remaining between them. The CDR3 nucleotides are TGTGCCAGCAGGCGGACCCATGGGGCTGAAGCTTTCTTT. It encodes CASRRTHGAEAFF.

This clone was observed a few times. The CDR3 spells CASSQSRHQNTEAFF. The CDR3 DNA is TGCGCCAGCAGCCAATCTCGGCACCAGAACACTGAAGCTTTCTTT. This chain joins TRBV4-3 and TRBJ1-1; D is uncertain. CDR1 is LGHNA and CDR2 is YSLEER in the germline V gene. V was clipped by 2 bases and J by 1 base, with 11 bases between them. CDR3 length: 15 amino acids.

This clone was seen a handful of times. The chain carries TRBV4-3 and TRBJ2-3; D unclear. Germline V gene sequence: CDR1 LGHNA, CDR2 YSLEER. The CDR3 extends over 15 amino acids. V was pared by 1 base and J by 1 base, with 9 bases between. CDR3 in amino acids: CASSQAGQGTDTQYF. The DNA for the CDR3 is TGCGCCAGCAGCCAAGCCGGCCAAGGCACAGATACGCAGTATTTT.

The rearrangement joins TRBV7-2 to TRBJ2-7; no clear D. V was shortened by 0 bases and J by 9 bases, with 9 bases between the two germline ends. The CDR3 length is 12 residues. Germline lookup yields CDR1 SGHTA and CDR2 FQGNSA. CDR3 sequence: CASSLAGGAQYF. The CDR3 DNA reads TGTGCCAGCAGCTTAGCGGGTGGTGCGCAGTACTTC.

The CDR3 nucleotides read TGTGCCAGCAGCTTTCTAACAGGGAATAACTATGGCTACACCTTC. It specifies CASSFLTGNNYGYTF. The chain combines TRBV7-8 with TRBJ1-2, with D possibly matching TRBD1 (6 bases). The CDR3 has 15 amino acids. Germline V lookup: CDR1 SGHVS, CDR2 FQNEAQ. The V end lost 3 bases, the J end lost 1 base, and 12 bases lay between the germline ends.

The chain links TRBV5-5 to TRBJ2-7; D remains ambiguous. Germline V CDR1 and CDR2: SGHKS, YYEKEE (reference sequence). Trimming stripped 4 bases from V and 6 bases from J, with 11 bases between. The CDR3 is 12 residues long. CDR3 nucleotides: TGTGCCAGCAGCAGGGCTCTCGGCGAGCAGTACTTC. This translates into CASSRALGEQYF.

This chain connects TRBV4-2 to TRBJ2-3, with TRBD2 matching 14 bases. Unmatched junction bases numbered 6, after V lost 6 bases and J lost 4 bases. There are 16 residues in the CDR3. The germline gives CDR1 LGHNA, CDR2 YNFKEQ. As DNA, the CDR3 is TGTGCCAGCAGACCGCCGGGACTAGCGGGGGCAGATACGCAGTATTTT. Translation: CASRPPGLAGADTQYF.

The V call is TRBV4-2, the J call TRBJ2-3; maybe TRBD2 (6 bases). Deletions cut 1 base from V and 4 bases from J, with 12 bases between. The CDR3 covers 15 residues. Looked up from germline, CDR1 is LGHNA and CDR2 is YNFKEQ. CDR3 residues: CASSQGQEGSDTQYF. CDR3 in DNA: TGTGCCAGCAGCCAAGGTCAGGAGGGCTCAGATACGCAGTATTTT.

V is TRBV15 and J is TRBJ2-5; a weak D match, TRBD1 (5 bases). Trimming shortened V by 1 base and J by 3 bases, and 9 bases separated the two germline ends. The CDR3 is 14 amino acids. Germline V lookup: CDR1 LNHNV, CDR2 YYDKDF (reference sequence). CDR3 in amino acids: CATSRGPQEETQYF. CDR3 in DNA: TGTGCCACCAGCAGAGGGCCACAGGAAGAGACCCAGTACTTC.

The chain employs TRBV28 and TRBJ1-2; 9 positions match TRBD1. Germline values: CDR1 MDHEN, CDR2 SYDVKM. J gave up 2 bases and V 6 bases, and 7 bases lay outside the gene matches. The CDR3 sequence is 15 residues long. This CDR3 reads CASSSSGTGNYGYTF. The CDR3 nucleotides read TGTGCCAGCAGCTCTTCCGGGACAGGGAACTATGGCTACACCTTC.

The chain links TRBV9 to TRBJ2-3, with 9 bases aligning to TRBD2. The CDR3 loop spans 16 amino acids. CDR1 and CDR2 from the germline V gene are SGDLS and YYNGEE. The J segment lost 6 bases and the V segment lost 0 bases, leaving 8 bases of the junction unmatched. CDR3 sequence reads: CASSVEGLSGSDTQYF. Here the CDR3 DNA reads TGTGCCAGCAGCGTAGAAGGGCTTAGCGGGAGTGATACGCAGTATTTT.

The V and J genes are TRBV5-1 and TRBJ1-1; no definite D call. The CDR3 loop spans 13 amino acids. Germline lookup yields CDR1 SGHRS and CDR2 YFSETQ. V gave up 0 bases and J gave up 5 bases, with 8 bases separating them. The CDR3 here is CASSLEGGTEAFF. As DNA, the CDR3 is TGCGCCAGCAGCTTGGAGGGAGGGACTGAAGCTTTCTTT.

Concerning this clone: Other DNA sequences in the same sample also yield this CDR3. This chain uses TRBV15 with TRBJ2-5; D is undetermined. The V gene lost 1 base and the J gene lost 5 bases, with 11 bases spanning the gap. CDR1 and CDR2 (germline): LNHNV, YYDKDF (reference sequence). The CDR3 runs 14 residues. CDR3 residues: CATSRVSEQETQYF. In DNA form, the CDR3 reads TGTGCCACCAGCAGAGTATCCGAACAGGAGACCCAGTACTTC.

Written as DNA, the CDR3 is TGTGCCAGCTCACCAGGGACGGTAAATCAGCCCCAGCATTTT. It encodes CASSPGTVNQPQHF. This chain uses TRBV18 with TRBJ1-5; a weak D match, TRBD1 (5 bases). The CDR3 has 14 residues. V was pared by 2 bases and J by 4 bases, with 9 bases between. Per the germline V gene, CDR1 is KGHSH and CDR2 is LQKENI. The full variable domain, its missing parts supplied by reference TRBV18 and TRBJ1-5, is NAGVMQNPRHLVRRRGQEARLRCSPMKGHSHVYWYRQLPEEGLKFMVYLQKENIIDESGMPKERFSAEFPKEGPSILRIQQVVRGDSAAYFCASSPGTVNQPQHFGDGTRLSIL.

On this clone itself: Germline and junction disagree at one end, which may indicate a read error. The chain uses TRBV7-9 and TRBJ1-1, with D perhaps matching TRBD1 (5 bases). The CDR3 has 13 residues. Germline loops: CDR1 SEHNR, CDR2 FQNEAQ (reference sequence). CDR3 residues: CAGSLEGYTEAFF. CDR3 bases: TGTGCCGGCAGCTTAGAGGGGTACACTGAAGCTTTCTTT.

The CDR3 coding sequence is TGTGCCAGCAGCTTAGAAGGGAACCAAGAGACCCAGTACTTC. This gives the protein CASSLEGNQETQYF. This sequence joins TRBV7-7 and TRBJ2-5; D gene ambiguous. Per the germline V gene, CDR1 is SSHAT and CDR2 is FNYEAQ (reference sequence). This CDR3 is built from 14 residues. Deletions cut 1 base from V and 0 bases from J, with 6 bases between.

This clone appeared a few times. The genes are TRBV4-2 and TRBJ2-3; perhaps TRBD2 as D (6 bases). The V end was cut by 3 bases, the J end by 4 bases, with 14 bases between. The germline gives CDR1 LGHNA, CDR2 YNFKEQ. The CDR3 covers 15 residues. The CDR3 reads CASSQARGTADTQYF. In nucleotides, the CDR3 is TGTGCCAGCAGCCAGGCCCGGGGGACTGCAGATACGCAGTATTTT.